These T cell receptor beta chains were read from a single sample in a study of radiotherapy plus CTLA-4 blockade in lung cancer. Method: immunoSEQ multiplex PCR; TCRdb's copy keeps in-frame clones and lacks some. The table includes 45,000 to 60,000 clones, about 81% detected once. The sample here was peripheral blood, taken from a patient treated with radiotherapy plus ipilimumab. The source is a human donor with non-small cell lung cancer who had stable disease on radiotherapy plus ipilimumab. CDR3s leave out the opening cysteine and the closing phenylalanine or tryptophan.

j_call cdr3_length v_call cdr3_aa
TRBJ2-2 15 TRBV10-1 ASSGRPGVENTGELF
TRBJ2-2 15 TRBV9 ASSVELAGMGAGELF
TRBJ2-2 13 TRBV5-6 ASSLGSANTGELF
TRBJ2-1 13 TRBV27 ASSSPGSSYNEQF
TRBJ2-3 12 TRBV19 ASSPAPSTDTQY
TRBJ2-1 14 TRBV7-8 ASSLLGLAGIGEQF
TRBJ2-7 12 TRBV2 ASSTRAVFGEQY
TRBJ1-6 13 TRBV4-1 ASSRLQGSRSPLH
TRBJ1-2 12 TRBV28 ASSLGTGVYGYT
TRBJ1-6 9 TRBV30 ACTSNLPLH
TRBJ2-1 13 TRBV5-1 ASSLDPVPYNEQF
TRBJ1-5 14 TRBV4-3 ASSQDGGLGNQPQH
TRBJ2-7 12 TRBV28 ASSDRQGLYEQY
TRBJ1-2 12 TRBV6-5 ASSYSPRGHGYT
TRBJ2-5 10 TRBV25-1 ASGTYQWAQY
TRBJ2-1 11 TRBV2 AINRQGRLEQF
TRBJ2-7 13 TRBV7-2 ASSLVSRGRDEQY
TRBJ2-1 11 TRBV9 ASSVEEVNEQF
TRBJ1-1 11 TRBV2 ASRSGLNTEAF
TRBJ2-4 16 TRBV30 AWARLAGGEGAKNIQY
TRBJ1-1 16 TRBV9 ASSVAALGQGGNTEAF
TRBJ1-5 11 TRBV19 ASAPASGQPQH
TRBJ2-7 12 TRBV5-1 ASSLGQSDYEQY
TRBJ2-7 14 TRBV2 ASSGSGRANSYEQY
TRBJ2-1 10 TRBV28 ASTPTTREQF
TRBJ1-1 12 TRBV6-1 ASSGQLFNTEAF
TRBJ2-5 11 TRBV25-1 ASSEQGQETQY
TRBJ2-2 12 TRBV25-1 ASSARGNTGELF
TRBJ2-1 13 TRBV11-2 ASSLPSGRANEQF
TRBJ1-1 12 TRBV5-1 ASTPGHSNTEAF
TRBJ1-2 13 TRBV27 ASSLSVQGAYGYT
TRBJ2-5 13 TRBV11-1 ASSLGASDQGTQY
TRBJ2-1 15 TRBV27 ASSRKALAGGPGEQF
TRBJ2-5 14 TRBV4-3 ASSHITGQGKAEQY
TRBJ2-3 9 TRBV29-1 SVYLADTQY
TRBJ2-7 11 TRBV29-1 IPDGDYSYEQY
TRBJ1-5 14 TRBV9 ASSLAGRGISQPQH
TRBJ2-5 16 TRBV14 ASSARLAGGPIRETQY
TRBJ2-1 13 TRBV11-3 ASSSGQGVENEQF
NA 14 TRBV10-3 AISATSGRATYEQY
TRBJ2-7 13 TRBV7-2 ASSQGQGESYEQY
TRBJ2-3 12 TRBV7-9 ASSAGQSTDTQY
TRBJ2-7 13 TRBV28 ASRIDYSPAYEQY
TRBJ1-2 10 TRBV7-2 ASRPDKSGYT
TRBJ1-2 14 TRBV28 ASSSPGRAPNYGYT
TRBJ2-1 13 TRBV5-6 ASSLVSGDYNEQF